This T cell receptor (beta chain) was retrieved from a study of Ad26.COV2.S vaccination and SARS-CoV-2 variants. Study-level points and caveats: Vaccinees reportedly had broad spike-specific CD8+ and CD4+ T cell responses. Vaccinated and placebo-treated recipients had similar non-spike TCR breadth.

Libraries were prepared by immunoSEQ multiplex PCR; TCRdb keeps only in-frame clonotypes and omits some of them. The sample comprises hundreds of thousands of clones, around 87% of which are singletons, and roughly 3.1% rests with the top ten. This CDR3 is built from 11 residues. Germline assignment: CDR1 LNHDA and CDR2 SQIVND (reference sequence). Treatment: 15 to 20 received Ad26.COV2.S at low or high dose, single or two shots; 5 received placebo; per-sample allocation not given. Sampling happened 63 days after the first vaccine or placebo injection. Vaccination employed an Ad26 vector expressing the Wuhan-strain SARS-CoV-2 spike. A note on this clone: The antigen remains unidentified. A read error may produce the germline difference seen at one junction end.

The clonotype originates from a person between 18 and 59 years old who received the Ad26.COV2.S COVID-19 vaccine or a placebo. V gene TRBV19 combines with J gene TRBJ2-3; D not resolved. This specimen was peripheral blood, taken in a trial of Ad26.COV2.S vaccine versus placebo. This CDR3 is CASSSGFLPVF. CDR3 in DNA: TGTGCCAGTAGTAGTGGATTTTTGCCGGTTTTT.